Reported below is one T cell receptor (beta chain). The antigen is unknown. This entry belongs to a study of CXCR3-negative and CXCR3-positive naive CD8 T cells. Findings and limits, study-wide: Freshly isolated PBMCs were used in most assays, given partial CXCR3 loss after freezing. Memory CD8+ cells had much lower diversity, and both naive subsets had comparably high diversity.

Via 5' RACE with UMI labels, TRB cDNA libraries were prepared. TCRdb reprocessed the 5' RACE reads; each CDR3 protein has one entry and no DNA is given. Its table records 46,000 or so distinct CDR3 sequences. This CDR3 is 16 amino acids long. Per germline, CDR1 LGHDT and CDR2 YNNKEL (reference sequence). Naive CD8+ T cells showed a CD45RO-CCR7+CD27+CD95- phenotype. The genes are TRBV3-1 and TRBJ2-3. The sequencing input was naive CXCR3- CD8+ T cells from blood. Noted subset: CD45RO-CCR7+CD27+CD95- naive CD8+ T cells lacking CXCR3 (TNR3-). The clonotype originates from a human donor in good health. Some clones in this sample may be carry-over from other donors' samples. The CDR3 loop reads CASSQDGLGFTDTQYF.